This entry is about one TCR beta chain. Antigen specificity is unknown. This entry belongs to a study of shared clonotypes between healthy human individuals. Study-wide findings and caveats: Investigators collected only blood, and repertoires in tissues likely differ.

V dropped 4 bases and J dropped 2 bases, with 12 bases sitting between them. This CDR3 region has 14 residues. The germline gives CDR1 SGHRS, CDR2 YFSETQ. The protocol was immunoSEQ multiplex PCR, while the TCRdb copy is restricted to in-frame clones and leaves out a portion. Here the sample spans around 450,000 clones, about 85% being singletons. The sequencing sample was made of PBMCs. The V and J genes are TRBV5-1 and TRBJ1-1; D gene ambiguous. The receptor comes from a woman in her thirties or forties in good health. Some clones in this sample may be carry-over from other donors' samples. As DNA, the CDR3 is TGCGCCAGCAGCCAGGACGCTTCTAACACTGAAGCTTTCTTT. It specifies CASSQDASNTEAFF.